What follows are 23 T cell receptor beta chains derived from one specimen sequenced in a study of glioma-infiltrating T cells after dendritic cell vaccination. Only in-frame clones appear in the TCRdb table, and some are missing; sequencing was by immunoSEQ multiplex PCR. Among 85,000 to 110,000 clones, about four fifths were seen once, and the ten largest hold less than 15%. This specimen consisted of blood, obtained before dendritic cell vaccination. These receptor sequences come from a human donor with glioblastoma.

This clone was counted a single time. The chain carries TRBV7-8 and TRBJ2-1; D is uncertain. The CDR3 runs to 14 residues. Trimming removed 5 bases from V and 4 bases from J, with 12 bases in between. Germline CDR1 reads SGHVS; CDR2 reads FQNEAQ. CDR3 bases: TGTGCCAGCAGCAAAACTACGAATTACAATGAGCAGTTCTTC. It codes for CASSKTTNYNEQFF.

The J gene is TRBJ2-7, the V gene TRBV5-4, with D possibly matching TRBD2 (6 bases). Germline V gives CDR1 SGHNT, CDR2 YYREEE (reference sequence). Between the trimmed V and J ends, which lost 2 bases and 1 base, there was a span of 19 bases. The CDR3 is 17 amino acids. The CDR3 here is CASSLRWAGTLSYEQYF. The CDR3 DNA reads TGTGCCAGCAGCTTACGCTGGGCAGGGACTCTATCCTACGAGCAGTACTTC. Drawing the rest from reference TRBV5-4 and TRBJ2-7, the complete variable domain is ETGVTQSPTHLIKTRGQQVTLRCSSQSGHNTVSWYQQALGQGPQFIFQYYREEENGRGNFPPRFSGLQFPNYSSELNVNALELDDSALYLCASSLRWAGTLSYEQYFGPGTRLTVT.

The gene calls are TRBV4-3 and TRBJ2-7; 7 bases line up with TRBD2. Germline CDR1 reads LGHNA; CDR2 reads YSLEER. Trimming removed 0 bases from V and 0 bases from J; junction bases left unmatched: 11. The CDR3 runs to 18 residues. CDR3 amino acids: CASSQDWASGSSSYEQYF. The DNA of the CDR3 is TGCGCCAGCAGCCAAGATTGGGCTAGCGGAAGCAGCTCCTACGAGCAGTACTTC.

This clone was observed a handful of times. J is TRBJ1-6 and V is TRBV12-5; a possible D gene is TRBD1 (5 bases). Germline V gene data show CDR1 as LGHNT and CDR2 as FRNRAP. The CDR3 spans 15 residues. V was cut by 3 bases and J by 7 bases, with 13 bases left in between. The CDR3 sequence is CASGLGQGSNSPLHF. As DNA, the CDR3 is TGTGCTAGTGGTTTAGGGCAGGGTAGCAATTCACCCCTCCACTTT.

In this sample, this clone turned up once. The junction departs from the called germline gene at one end, perhaps through a read error. This sequence joins TRBV7-7 and TRBJ2-5, with 11 nucleotides matching TRBD1. With the DNA end fitting TRBJ2-7 better, the J assignment may be wrong. Per germline, CDR1 SSHAT and CDR2 FNYEAQ (reference sequence). This CDR3 spans 14 amino acids. The CDR3 DNA is TGTGCTAGCAGCTTAGGACAGGGGGCGTACGAGCAGTACTTC. It specifies CASSLGQGAYEQYF.

The V gene is TRBV6-1, the J gene TRBJ2-3; no reliable D call. Germline values: CDR1 MNHNS, CDR2 SASEGT. The CDR3 consists of 13 residues. V lost 3 bases, J lost 3 bases, and 7 bases lay in between. CDR3 region: CASSDGPTDTQYF. CDR3 sequence (DNA): TGTGCCAGCAGTGATGGCCCGACAGATACGCAGTATTTT.

This clone was seen a handful of times. The J gene is TRBJ1-1, the V gene TRBV19; D unclear. V was cut by 3 bases and J by 4 bases, with 9 bases left in between. The germline V gene encodes CDR1 LNHDA and CDR2 SQIVND (reference sequence). The CDR3 extends over 13 amino acids. CDR3 sequence reads: CASSMKTSTEAFF. Here the CDR3 DNA reads TGTGCCAGTAGTATGAAGACTAGCACTGAAGCTTTCTTT.

The V call is TRBV4-1, the J call TRBJ1-2; D possibly corresponds to TRBD1 (5 bases). CDR1 and CDR2 from the germline V gene are MGHRA and YSYEKL. This CDR3 comprises 16 residues. V lost 1 base, J lost 7 bases, and 19 bases lay in between. This CDR3 is CASSQGLSGGVRGYTF. The CDR3 DNA reads as TGCGCCAGCAGCCAAGGGCTTTCGGGAGGGGTGCGTGGCTACACCTTC.

V is TRBV6-5 and J is TRBJ2-5; D is undetermined. The germline V gene has CDR1 MNHEY and CDR2 SVGAGI. The CDR3 sequence is 12 residues long. The ends were cut back, 5 bases at V and 5 bases at J, with 9 bases in the middle. CDR3 sequence: CASSLRLETQYF. The CDR3 DNA reads TGTGCCAGCAGTCTCCGACTCGAGACCCAGTACTTC.

V gene TRBV19 combines with J gene TRBJ2-1; maybe TRBD2 (7 bases). The CDR3 extends over 14 amino acids. CDR1 is LNHDA and CDR2 is SQIVND in the germline V gene (reference sequence). V dropped 3 bases and J dropped 6 bases, with 12 bases sitting between them. Written as DNA, the CDR3 is TGTGCCAGTAGTATTTCGGGGGGCCTCAATGAGCAGTTCTTC. This gives the protein CASSISGGLNEQFF. The full variable domain, its missing parts supplied by reference TRBV19 and TRBJ2-1, is DGGITQSPKYLFRKEGQNVTLSCEQNLNHDAMYWYRQDPGQGLRLIYYSQIVNDFQKGDIAEGYSVSREKKESFPLTVTSAQKNPTAFYLCASSISGGLNEQFFGPGTRLTVL.

The table lists this clone with a few counts. V gene TRBV29-1 combines with J gene TRBJ1-2; 9 nucleotides line up with TRBD1. CDR1 is SQVTM and CDR2 is ANQGSEA in the germline V gene. Trimming at V came to 8 bases and at J to 6 bases, leaving 13 bases not matched to a gene. The CDR3 runs to 14 residues. The CDR3 DNA reads as TGCAGCACGCCGGGGGACAGGGATGAGCATGGCTACACCTTC. Translating it yields CSTPGDRDEHGYTF.

This chain connects TRBV10-1 to TRBJ1-2, with 8 positions matching TRBD1. This CDR3 comprises 17 residues. The V gene's germline CDR1 is WNHNN and CDR2 SYGVQD (reference sequence). Unmatched junction bases numbered 14, after V lost 2 bases and J lost 6 bases. In DNA form, the CDR3 reads TGCGCCAGCAGTGAGAGCCAGGGGGCTTCACGAATCCATGGCTACACCTTC. This encodes CASSESQGASRIHGYTF.

The chain is built from TRBV4-1 and TRBJ2-5, with a weak D call TRBD1 (7 bases). The V end lost 1 base, the J end lost 9 bases, and 24 bases lay between the germline ends. Germline V lookup: CDR1 MGHRA, CDR2 YSYEKL. The CDR3 covers 17 residues. The CDR3 reads CASSQAQRRGQDGAQYF. DNA of the CDR3: TGCGCCAGCAGCCAAGCTCAAAGGAGGGGGCAAGACGGGGCCCAGTACTTC.

The chain uses TRBV5-6 and TRBJ2-7; TRBD2 is a possible D gene (6 bases). CDR3 length: 14 amino acids. V was clipped by 4 bases and J by 2 bases, with 13 bases between them. From germline, CDR1 is SGHDT and CDR2 YYEEEE. In DNA form, the CDR3 reads TGTGCCAGCAGCAGCCGGACTATCGCCTACGAGCAGTACTTC. As protein: CASSSRTIAYEQYF.

A few counts support this clone. Its ends do not fully match the called genes, so a read error is possible. The chain employs TRBV7-7 and TRBJ2-5; D remains unclear. In germline, CDR1 is SSHAT, CDR2 FNYEAQ (reference sequence). CDR3 size: 11 residues. The CDR3 nucleotides are TGTGCTAGCAGCCCCCGAGGGACCCAGTACTTC. It yields the protein CASSPRGTQYF.

J is TRBJ1-5 and V is TRBV6-1, with D possibly TRBD1 on 5 matching bases. V lost 2 bases and J lost 1, with 9 bases in between. CDR3 length: 15 residues. Germline lookup yields CDR1 MNHNS and CDR2 SASEGT. The CDR3 here is CASSETRDSNQPQHF. DNA of the CDR3: TGTGCCAGCAGTGAAACGCGGGACAGCAATCAGCCCCAGCATTTT.

V gene TRBV5-1 combines with J gene TRBJ1-1; 7 nucleotides agree with TRBD1. Germline V gives CDR1 SGHRS, CDR2 YFSETQ. V trimming: 0 bases; J trimming: 2 bases; junction bases outside the gene matches: 4. The CDR3 spans 15 residues. DNA of the CDR3: TGCGCCAGCAGCTTGGAGGGGACAGCTAACACTGAAGCTTTCTTT. It specifies CASSLEGTANTEAFF.

The gene calls are TRBV5-1 and TRBJ2-1; 12 nucleotides match TRBD2. Germline V lookup: CDR1 SGHRS, CDR2 YFSETQ. The CDR3 length is 17 residues. With V trimmed by 2 bases and J by 10 bases, 13 bases remained unmatched. CDR3 bases: TGCGCCAGCAGCTTCGGCCTAGCGGGGGGGCTTCAAAACGAGCAGTTCTTC. The encoded protein is CASSFGLAGGLQNEQFF.

V gene TRBV7-8 combines with J gene TRBJ2-3; 12 bases align to TRBD2. Germline trimming cut 1 base from V and 1 base from J; bases unmatched to any gene: 6. Germline CDR1 reads SGHVS; CDR2 reads FQNEAQ. This CDR3 is built from 18 residues. The CDR3 DNA reads TGTGCCAGCAGCTTAGGTCGTCTAGCGGGGGGGCGCACAGATACGCAGTATTTT. It specifies CASSLGRLAGGRTDTQYF.

The V and J genes are TRBV4-2 and TRBJ2-2, with D maybe TRBD2 (6 bases). The CDR3 loop spans 16 amino acids. CDR1 is LGHNA, CDR2 YNFKEQ, per germline. V gave up 1 base and J gave up 7 bases, with 16 bases separating them. In DNA, the CDR3 is TGTGCCAGCAGCCAAGTTGTAGGGACTCGTCACGGGGAGCTGTTTTTT. Its translation: CASSQVVGTRHGELFF.

This chain joins TRBV2 and TRBJ1-1; tentative D call: TRBD1 (5 bases). With 2 bases removed from V and 0 bases from J, the gap between germline ends came to 13 bases. The CDR3 covers 16 residues. Germline V gene sequence: CDR1 SNHLY, CDR2 FYNNEI. CDR3 amino acids: CASSEQIGAMNTEAFF. CDR3 coding DNA: TGTGCCAGCAGTGAACAAATAGGGGCTATGAACACTGAAGCTTTCTTT.

J is TRBJ2-1 and V is TRBV18; D is perhaps TRBD2 (6 bases). V lost 2 bases, J lost 0 bases, and 11 bases lay in between. Germline V gene data show CDR1 as KGHSH and CDR2 as LQKENI. The CDR3 extends over 16 amino acids. The DNA for the CDR3 is TGTGCCAGCTCACCATTAGCGGACCGCTCCTACAATGAGCAGTTCTTC. Translation: CASSPLADRSYNEQFF.

This chain connects TRBV19 to TRBJ2-1; the D gene is possibly TRBD2 (5 bases). The V end lost 6 bases, the J end lost 9 bases, and 9 bases lay between the germline ends. This CDR3 has 11 amino acids. Per the germline V gene, CDR1 is LNHDA and CDR2 is SQIVND (reference sequence). The CDR3 DNA reads as TGTGCCAGTAGGTCGAGCGGTGAGCAGTTCTTC. Encoded protein: CASRSSGEQFF.